The clone carrying this TCR beta chain was seen a single time. What it binds is unknown. This sample is part of a study of blood T cells in healthy people across ages. Overall study: Per two T cells, about one barcoded beta molecule was captured through template switching. Study-level results: The unsorted PBMCs prevented any conclusive comparison of naive versus antigen-experienced cells.

Germline trimming cut 2 bases from V and 3 bases from J; bases unmatched to any gene: 7. Germline V lookup: CDR1 LGHNA, CDR2 YNFKEQ. The CDR3 length is 17 residues. The second PCR ran about 6 to 12 cycles with a sample-barcoded 5' primer and J-beta primers. Per-sample output comprised a minimum of 3 million paired-end reads containing CDR3. TCRdb re-analysed the 5' RACE reads in MiXCR, keeping a single row per CDR3 protein. In the table there are about 670,000 distinct CDR3 sequences, 40% to 65% of which are singletons. The origin of this receptor is a woman of 80 years or more in good health. Specimen: blood. The chain couples TRBV4-2 to TRBJ2-6; TRBD1 agrees at 7 bases. CDR3 in DNA: TGTGCCAGCAGCCAATCGACAGGGAACGGTGGGGCCAACGTCCTGACTTTC. It encodes CASSQSTGNGGANVLTF.